The clone carrying this T cell receptor (beta chain) came up once. What it binds is unknown. This sample is drawn from a study of type 1 regulatory T cells. Study-level information: T-allo10 is an in vitro-generated, Tr1-enriched CD4 T cell product specific for alloantigen.

TCRdb analysed the reads with MiXCR anew, one entry per CDR3 protein. The repertoire holds about 24,000 distinct CDR3 sequences, with less than 60% as singletons. The J segment lost 5 bases and the V segment lost 3 bases, leaving 4 bases of the junction unmatched. Germline V CDR1 and CDR2: KGHSH, LQKENI. The CDR3 contains 16 residues. Sequencing input: cultured T cells, either the whole culture or a sorted T cell fraction (not recorded which). The clonotype comes from a human donor in good health. The rearrangement links TRBV18 to TRBJ2-3; 14 nucleotides align to TRBD2. The chain's CDR3 is CASSPPGTSGGDTQYF. The CDR3 bases are TGTGCCAGCTCACCCCCAGGGACTAGCGGGGGAGATACGCAGTATTTT.